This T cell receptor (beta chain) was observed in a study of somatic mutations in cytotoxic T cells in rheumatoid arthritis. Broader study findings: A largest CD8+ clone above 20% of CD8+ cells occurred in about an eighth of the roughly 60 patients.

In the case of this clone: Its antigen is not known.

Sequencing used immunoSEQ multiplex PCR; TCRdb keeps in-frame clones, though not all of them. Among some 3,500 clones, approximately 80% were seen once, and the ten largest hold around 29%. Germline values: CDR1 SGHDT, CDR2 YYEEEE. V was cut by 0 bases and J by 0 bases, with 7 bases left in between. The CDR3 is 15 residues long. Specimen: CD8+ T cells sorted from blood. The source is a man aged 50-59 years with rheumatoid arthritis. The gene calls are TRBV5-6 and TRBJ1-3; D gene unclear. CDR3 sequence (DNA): TGTGCCAGCAGCTTGGCCGCAGTCTCTGGAAACACCATATATTTT. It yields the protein CASSLAAVSGNTIYF.